In its sample, the clone carrying this T cell receptor beta chain was seen a few times. TCRdb fed the RT-PCR reads into MiXCR, producing one record per CDR3 protein. The sample gives about 680,000 distinct CDR3 sequences, approximately 14% of which show up once; 3.6% is in the top ten. CDR1 ENHRY and CDR2 SYGVKD come from the germline V gene. The CDR3 sequence is 16 residues long. J was trimmed by 0 bases and V by 8 bases; bases with no gene match: 12. The sequencing sample was made of memory CD4+ T cells from blood. The sequence was collected from a female donor in good health, serving as a healthy control. The genes are TRBV10-3 and TRBJ1-1; TRBD1 agrees at 7 bases. CDR3 loop: CAIGQGGSELNTEAFF. The DNA for the CDR3 is TGTGCCATCGGGCAAGGGGGCTCGGAGTTGAACACTGAAGCTTTCTTT.